The clone carrying this T cell receptor (beta chain) was detected many times. Its antigen is not known. Methods used by the authors: Between-group CDR3 differences, defined by clinicopathological status, yielded a distant-metastasis classifier for papillary thyroid cancer. TCRdb reassembled clones from the PCR reads with MiXCR. V and J calls and clone size were set by TCRdb, not the authors. This sample yields approximately 70,000 clones, of which around 20% are seen a single time; 13% belongs to the top ten. The data derive from a study of metastatic and nonmetastatic thyroid tumors. Study in general: Patients with malignant and benign thyroid disease provided blood and tumor or nodule tissue, whose repertoires were compared. Study results and caveats: The reported finding was significantly higher TCR beta diversity in malignant thyroid tumors relative to benign nodules, in blood and tumor.

Patients were all untreated before their thyroid surgery. The clonotype originates from a female donor with papillary thyroid cancer or a benign thyroid nodule (not recorded which). Some clones in this sample may be carry-over from other donors' samples. The sample was blood.

The CDR3 sequence is CASSLDGDYGYTF. The DNA for the CDR3 is TGCGCCAGCAGCTTGGACGGGGACTATGGCTACACCTTC. The chain combines TRBV5-1 with TRBJ1-2; D is uncertain. Trimming left V 0 bases short and J 3 bases short, with 6 bases between. The germline CDR1 and CDR2 sequences are SGHRS and YFSETQ. The CDR3 is made up of 13 amino acids.